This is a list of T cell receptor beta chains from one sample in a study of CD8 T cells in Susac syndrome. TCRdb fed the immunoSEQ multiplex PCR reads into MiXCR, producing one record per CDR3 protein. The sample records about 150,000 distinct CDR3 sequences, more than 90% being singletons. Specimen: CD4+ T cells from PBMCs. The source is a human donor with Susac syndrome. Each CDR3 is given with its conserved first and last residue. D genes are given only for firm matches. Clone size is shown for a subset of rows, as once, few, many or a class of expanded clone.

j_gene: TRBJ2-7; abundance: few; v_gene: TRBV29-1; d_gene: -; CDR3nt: TGCAGCGTCCTAGGGCCCTACGAGCAGTACTTC; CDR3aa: CSVLGPYEQYF
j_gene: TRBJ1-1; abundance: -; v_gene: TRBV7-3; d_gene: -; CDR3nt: TGTGCCAGCAGCTCGGGACAACGTTCTTCTGAAGCTTTCTTT; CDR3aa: CASSSGQRSSEAFF
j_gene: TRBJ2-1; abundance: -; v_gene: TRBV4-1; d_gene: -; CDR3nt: TGCGCCAGCAGCCAAGATGATCGCAGGGGAAGAGGTGAGCAGTTCTTC; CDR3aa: CASSQDDRRGRGEQFF
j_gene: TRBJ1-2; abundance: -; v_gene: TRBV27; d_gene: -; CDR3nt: TGTGCCAGCAGTTTCCAGGGGATGGCTGACCGAGCTAACTATGGCTACACCTTC; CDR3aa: CASSFQGMADRANYGYTF
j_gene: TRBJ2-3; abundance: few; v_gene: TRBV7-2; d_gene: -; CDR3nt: TGTGCCAGCAGCTTAGGTCCAGGGGATACGCAGTATTTT; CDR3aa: CASSLGPGDTQYF
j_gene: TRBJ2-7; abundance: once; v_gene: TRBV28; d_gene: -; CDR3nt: TGTGCCAGCAGTTTATCCAATCCGGGACACCACTTC; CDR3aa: CASSLSNPGHHF
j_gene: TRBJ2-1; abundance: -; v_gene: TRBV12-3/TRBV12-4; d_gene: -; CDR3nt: TGTGCCAGCAGTTATAGCGAGCACTACAATGAGCAGTTCTTC; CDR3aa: CASSYSEHYNEQFF
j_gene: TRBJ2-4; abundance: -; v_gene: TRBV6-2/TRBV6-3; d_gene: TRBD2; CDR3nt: TGTGCCAGCAGCCAGGGAGGGTCCGGCATTCAGTACTTC; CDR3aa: CASSQGGSGIQYF
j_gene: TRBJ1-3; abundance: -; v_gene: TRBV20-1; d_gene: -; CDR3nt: TGCAGTGCTAGAGAGGGGCTTGACACCATATATTTT; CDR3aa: CSAREGLDTIYF
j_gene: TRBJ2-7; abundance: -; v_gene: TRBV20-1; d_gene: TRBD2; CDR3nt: TGCAGTGCTACTCTAGCGGGGAACTCCTACGAGCAGTACTTC; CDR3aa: CSATLAGNSYEQYF
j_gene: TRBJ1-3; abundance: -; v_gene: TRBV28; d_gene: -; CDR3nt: TGTGCCAGCAGGACGGGCCACTCTGGAAACACCATATATTTT; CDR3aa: CASRTGHSGNTIYF
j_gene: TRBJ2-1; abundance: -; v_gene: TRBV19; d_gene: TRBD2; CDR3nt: TGTGCCAGTGAACTAGCGGGGGAGAATGAGCAGTTCTTC; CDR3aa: CASELAGENEQFF
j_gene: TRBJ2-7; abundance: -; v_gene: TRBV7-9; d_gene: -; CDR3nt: TGTGCCAGCAGCAGGTGGGGTTCTGGCGAGCAGTACTTC; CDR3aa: CASSRWGSGEQYF
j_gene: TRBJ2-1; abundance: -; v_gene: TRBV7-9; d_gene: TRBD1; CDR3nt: TGTGCCAGCAGCTTAGCAGATCTGAGGGACAGGCCCAACAATGAGCAGTTCTTC; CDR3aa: CASSLADLRDRPNNEQFF
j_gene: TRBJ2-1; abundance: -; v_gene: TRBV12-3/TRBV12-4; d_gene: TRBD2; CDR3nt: TGTGCCAGCAGCTTTTTGTTAGCGGGAATATACAATGAGCAGTTCTTC; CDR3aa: CASSFLLAGIYNEQFF
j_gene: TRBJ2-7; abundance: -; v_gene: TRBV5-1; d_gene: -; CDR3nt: TGCGCCAGCAGCGTCGACGGATACGAGCAGTACTTC; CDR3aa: CASSVDGYEQYF
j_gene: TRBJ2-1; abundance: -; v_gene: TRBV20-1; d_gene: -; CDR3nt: TGCAGTGCTAGCTCGTGGGGGTGGGAGCGTCATGAGCAGTTCTTC; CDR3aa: CSASSWGWERHEQFF
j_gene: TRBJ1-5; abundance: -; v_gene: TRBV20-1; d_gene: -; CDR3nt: TGCAGTGCTAGTCGAGGGGCCCAGCCCCAGCATTTT; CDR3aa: CSASRGAQPQHF
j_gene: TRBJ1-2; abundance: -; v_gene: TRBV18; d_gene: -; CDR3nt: TGTGCCAGCTCACCTCTCCGGGAGGCTGGCTACACCTTC; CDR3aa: CASSPLREAGYTF
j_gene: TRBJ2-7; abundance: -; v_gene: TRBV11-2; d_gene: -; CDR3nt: TGTGCCAGCAGCTTACGTACCTCCTACGAGCAGTACTTC; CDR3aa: CASSLRTSYEQYF
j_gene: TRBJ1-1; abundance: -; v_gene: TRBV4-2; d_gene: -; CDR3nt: TGTGCCAGCAGCCAAGGCGCCCTGAACACTGAAGCTTTCTTT; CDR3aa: CASSQGALNTEAFF
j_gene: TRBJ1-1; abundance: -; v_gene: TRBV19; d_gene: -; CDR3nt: TGTGCCACCAAGAAGAACACTGAAGCTTTCTTT; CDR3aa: CATKKNTEAFF
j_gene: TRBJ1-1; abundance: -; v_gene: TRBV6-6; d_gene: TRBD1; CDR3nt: TGTGCCAGCAGTTCCCCGGGACAGGGTAACACTGAAGCTTTCTTT; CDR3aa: CASSSPGQGNTEAFF
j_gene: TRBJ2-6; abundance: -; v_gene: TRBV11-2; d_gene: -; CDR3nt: TGTGCCAGCAGCTCCACAGGGTTCCCCGGGGCCAACGTCCTGACTTTC; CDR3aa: CASSSTGFPGANVLTF
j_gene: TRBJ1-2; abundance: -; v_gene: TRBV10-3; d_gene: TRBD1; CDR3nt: TGTGCCATCTTTAGACAGGGGGCTTATGGCTACACCTTC; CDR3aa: CAIFRQGAYGYTF
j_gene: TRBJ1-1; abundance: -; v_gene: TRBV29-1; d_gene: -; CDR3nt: TGCAGCGCTGCCACGGGGACTTTCAACACTGAAGCTTTCTTT; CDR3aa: CSAATGTFNTEAFF
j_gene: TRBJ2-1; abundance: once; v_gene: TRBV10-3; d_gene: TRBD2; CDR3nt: TGTGCCATCAGTGAGACCGGGACTAGCGGGAGTCTGAATGAGCAGTTCTTC; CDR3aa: CAISETGTSGSLNEQFF
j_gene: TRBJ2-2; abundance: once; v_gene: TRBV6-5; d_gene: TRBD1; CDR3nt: TGTGCCAGCAGTTTCACCCAGGGGGTCGCCGGGGAGCTGTTTTTT; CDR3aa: CASSFTQGVAGELFF
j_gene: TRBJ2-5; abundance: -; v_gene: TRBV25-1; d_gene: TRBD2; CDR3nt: TGTGCCAGCAGTGAATTCGGGGGGGGGCGAGAGACCCAGTACTTC; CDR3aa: CASSEFGGGRETQYF
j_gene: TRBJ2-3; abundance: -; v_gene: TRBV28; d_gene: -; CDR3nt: TGTGCCAGCAGTTTCCGTAAAGCCCTAGGTCCATATACGCAGTATTTT; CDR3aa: CASSFRKALGPYTQYF
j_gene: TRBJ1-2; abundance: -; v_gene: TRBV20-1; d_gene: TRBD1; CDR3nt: TGCAGTGCTAGAGCCATGACAGGGAAGGGCTACACCTTC; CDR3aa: CSARAMTGKGYTF
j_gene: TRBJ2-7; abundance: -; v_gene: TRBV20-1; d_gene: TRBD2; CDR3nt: TGCAGTTCCCCGCCTAGCGGGAGTAGCAACGAGCAGTACTTC; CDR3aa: CSSPPSGSSNEQYF
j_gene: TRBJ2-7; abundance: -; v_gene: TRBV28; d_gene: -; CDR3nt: TGTGCCGCTCGGGACGGATCCTACGAGCAGTACTTC; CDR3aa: CAARDGSYEQYF
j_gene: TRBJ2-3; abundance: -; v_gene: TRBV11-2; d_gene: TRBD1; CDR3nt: TGTGCCAGCAGAAATACAGGGGGCGCGGGGGCAGATACGCAGTATTTT; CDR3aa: CASRNTGGAGADTQYF
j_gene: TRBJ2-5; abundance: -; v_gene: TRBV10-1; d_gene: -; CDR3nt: TGCGCCAGCAGTGGTTCGTTACAAGAGACCCAGTACTTC; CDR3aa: CASSGSLQETQYF
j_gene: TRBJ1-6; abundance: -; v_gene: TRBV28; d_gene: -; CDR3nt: TGTGCCAGCAGCTGGGGTTCACCCCTCCACTTT; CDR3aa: CASSWGSPLHF
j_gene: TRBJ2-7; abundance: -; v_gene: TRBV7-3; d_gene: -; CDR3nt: TGTGCCAGCAGTCTTTCGGAAGCCTACGAGCAGTACTTC; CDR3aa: CASSLSEAYEQYF
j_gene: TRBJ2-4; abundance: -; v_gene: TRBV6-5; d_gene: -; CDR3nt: TGTGCCAGCAGTTACACTCCGTGGGGACCGGAGGGCAGAGTCATTCAGTACTTC; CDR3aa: CASSYTPWGPEGRVIQYF
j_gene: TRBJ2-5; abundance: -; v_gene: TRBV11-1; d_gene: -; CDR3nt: TGTGCCAGCAGCTTAGGAGGATGGGAGACCCAGTACTTC; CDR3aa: CASSLGGWETQYF
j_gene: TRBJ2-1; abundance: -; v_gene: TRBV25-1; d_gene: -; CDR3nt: TGTGCCAGCAGTGAGGGAGGGGGGGCCTACAATGAGCAGTTCTTC; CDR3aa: CASSEGGGAYNEQFF
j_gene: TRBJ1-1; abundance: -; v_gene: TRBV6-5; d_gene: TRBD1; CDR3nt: TGTGCCAGCAGACACAGGGGTAACACTGAAGCTTTCTTT; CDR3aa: CASRHRGNTEAFF
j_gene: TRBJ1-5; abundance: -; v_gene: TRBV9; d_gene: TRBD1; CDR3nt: TGTGCCAGCAGCGTGACAGGGTCCAATCAGCCCCAGCATTTT; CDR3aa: CASSVTGSNQPQHF
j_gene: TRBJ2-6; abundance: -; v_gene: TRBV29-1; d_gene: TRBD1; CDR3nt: TGCAGCGTTCAGTCAGGGGGCGCGTCCCTGACTTTC; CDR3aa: CSVQSGGASLTF
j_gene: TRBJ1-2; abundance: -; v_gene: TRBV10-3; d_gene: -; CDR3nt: TGTGCCTCCTTCGGGTCCACCTATGGCTACACCTTC; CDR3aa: CASFGSTYGYTF